The rows below give T cell receptor beta chains drawn from one sample of a study of CD8 T cells in Susac syndrome. TCRdb independently ran MiXCR on the immunoSEQ multiplex PCR reads; one entry per CDR3 protein. Among roughly 160,000 distinct CDR3 sequences listed, more than 95% were seen once. Sequencing was done on a sample of CD4+ T cells from PBMCs. These TCRs come from a human donor with Susac syndrome. Each CDR3 is given with its conserved first and last residue. The D gene is left open where the match is weak. For some rows the clone size is stated as once, few or many, or as a class when expanded; others skip it.

clone size: -
D gene: -
V gene: TRBV20-1
J gene: TRBJ1-5
CDR3 DNA: TGCAGTGCTAGAGCCCCGACAGTTGATAGCAATCAGCCCCAGCATTTT
CDR3 protein: CSARAPTVDSNQPQHF

clone size: -
D gene: -
V gene: TRBV29-1
J gene: TRBJ2-7
CDR3 DNA: TGCAGCGTTTTGGTGAGCTCCTACGAGCAGTACTTC
CDR3 protein: CSVLVSSYEQYF

clone size: -
D gene: -
V gene: TRBV6-2/TRBV6-3
J gene: TRBJ2-5
CDR3 DNA: TGTGCCAGCAGTTACACGACAGGTGATCAAGAGACCCAGTACTTC
CDR3 protein: CASSYTTGDQETQYF

clone size: -
D gene: -
V gene: TRBV20-1
J gene: TRBJ1-2
CDR3 DNA: TGCAGTGCTACAGGGTTAGCTAACTATGGCTACACCTTC
CDR3 protein: CSATGLANYGYTF

clone size: -
D gene: -
V gene: TRBV13
J gene: TRBJ2-7
CDR3 DNA: TGTGCCAGCAGACGTGACAGGTACTCCTACGAGCAGTACTTC
CDR3 protein: CASRRDRYSYEQYF

clone size: -
D gene: -
V gene: TRBV25-1
J gene: TRBJ2-7
CDR3 DNA: TGTGCCAGCAGGGATGCTAACGAGCAGTACTTC
CDR3 protein: CASRDANEQYF

clone size: -
D gene: TRBD1
V gene: TRBV5-4
J gene: TRBJ2-5
CDR3 DNA: TGTGCCAGCAGTCCAGTTCAGGGGGAGCAAGAGACCCAGTACTTC
CDR3 protein: CASSPVQGEQETQYF

clone size: -
D gene: -
V gene: TRBV20-1
J gene: TRBJ2-5
CDR3 DNA: TGCAGTGCGAACCCCGGAGGGGTCGGAGAGACCCAGTACTTC
CDR3 protein: CSANPGGVGETQYF

clone size: -
D gene: TRBD2
V gene: TRBV7-2
J gene: TRBJ2-1
CDR3 DNA: TGTGCCAGCAGCTTAGCGGGACTAGCGGGAGAACGCAATGAGCAGTTCTTC
CDR3 protein: CASSLAGLAGERNEQFF

clone size: -
D gene: -
V gene: TRBV5-4
J gene: TRBJ2-3
CDR3 DNA: TGTGCCAGCAGCTTGGACGGAGCCTCGGGCACAGATACGCAGTATTTT
CDR3 protein: CASSLDGASGTDTQYF

clone size: -
D gene: TRBD1
V gene: TRBV5-1
J gene: TRBJ2-1
CDR3 DNA: TGCGCCAGCAGCTCGACAGGGGCTAACAATGAGCAGTTCTTC
CDR3 protein: CASSSTGANNEQFF

clone size: -
D gene: TRBD2
V gene: TRBV15
J gene: TRBJ2-4
CDR3 DNA: TGTGCCACCAGCAGATCCCCCGGGGGGGCCGGACTAAACATTCAGTACTTC
CDR3 protein: CATSRSPGGAGLNIQYF

clone size: -
D gene: -
V gene: TRBV19
J gene: TRBJ2-3
CDR3 DNA: TGTGCCAGTAGTATAAAGGTCGCAGATACGCAGTATTTT
CDR3 protein: CASSIKVADTQYF

clone size: -
D gene: TRBD2
V gene: TRBV20-1
J gene: TRBJ2-5
CDR3 DNA: TGCAGTGCTAGCGACCGGGGAGGGGTAGAGACCCAGTACTTC
CDR3 protein: CSASDRGGVETQYF

clone size: -
D gene: TRBD2
V gene: TRBV15
J gene: TRBJ2-5
CDR3 DNA: TGTGCCACCAGCAGTGGGACTAGCGCAGAGACCCAGTACTTC
CDR3 protein: CATSSGTSAETQYF

clone size: -
D gene: -
V gene: TRBV18
J gene: TRBJ2-7
CDR3 DNA: TGTGCCAGCTCACCCCCGGGAAGGGTTTACGAGCAGTACTTC
CDR3 protein: CASSPPGRVYEQYF

clone size: -
D gene: -
V gene: TRBV7-9
J gene: TRBJ1-6
CDR3 DNA: TGTGCCAGCAGCCTCGGGGGTAATTCACCCCTCCACTTT
CDR3 protein: CASSLGGNSPLHF

clone size: -
D gene: -
V gene: TRBV5-6
J gene: TRBJ2-1
CDR3 DNA: TGTGCCAGCAGCTTGGGTCTCTTATACAATGAGCAGTTCTTC
CDR3 protein: CASSLGLLYNEQFF

clone size: -
D gene: -
V gene: TRBV29-1
J gene: TRBJ2-5
CDR3 DNA: TGCAGCGTTGAGACAGACGTACAGCAAGAGACCCAGTACTTC
CDR3 protein: CSVETDVQQETQYF

clone size: -
D gene: -
V gene: TRBV2
J gene: TRBJ1-4
CDR3 DNA: TGTGCCAGCAGGGGGGACGTCAGAGCTGAAAAACTGTTTTTT
CDR3 protein: CASRGDVRAEKLFF

clone size: once
D gene: -
V gene: TRBV9
J gene: TRBJ2-7
CDR3 DNA: TGTGCCAGCAGCCTCCGGGACACAAAGGGGTACGAGCAGTACTTC
CDR3 protein: CASSLRDTKGYEQYF

clone size: -
D gene: -
V gene: TRBV20-1
J gene: TRBJ2-1
CDR3 DNA: TGCAGTGCTAGACTCAGACTAGGGGGTTACAATGAGCAGTTCTTC
CDR3 protein: CSARLRLGGYNEQFF

clone size: -
D gene: TRBD1
V gene: TRBV28
J gene: TRBJ1-2
CDR3 DNA: TGTGCCATCTTTCCACCAGGGGGTGGCTACACCTTC
CDR3 protein: CAIFPPGGGYTF

clone size: -
D gene: TRBD1
V gene: TRBV20-1
J gene: TRBJ2-1
CDR3 DNA: TGCAGTGCTAGCGGGACAGGGGCGAATGAGCAGTTCTTC
CDR3 protein: CSASGTGANEQFF

clone size: -
D gene: -
V gene: TRBV6-5
J gene: TRBJ2-7
CDR3 DNA: TGTGCCAGCAGTTACGGTGGTAGGCACTACGAGCAGTACTTC
CDR3 protein: CASSYGGRHYEQYF

clone size: -
D gene: -
V gene: TRBV20-1
J gene: TRBJ2-5
CDR3 DNA: TGCAGTGCTAGGCCCCCCACTGGGACCTTTGAGACCCAGTACTTC
CDR3 protein: CSARPPTGTFETQYF

clone size: -
D gene: -
V gene: TRBV19
J gene: TRBJ1-2
CDR3 DNA: TGTGCCAGTAGACCTACGAGAGGGGATGGCTACACCTTC
CDR3 protein: CASRPTRGDGYTF

clone size: -
D gene: -
V gene: TRBV12-3/TRBV12-4
J gene: TRBJ2-7
CDR3 DNA: TGTGCCAGCAGTTTGGGACACATCTACGAGCAGTACTTC
CDR3 protein: CASSLGHIYEQYF

clone size: -
D gene: TRBD1
V gene: TRBV29-1
J gene: TRBJ1-1
CDR3 DNA: TGCAGCGTTGCGTGGGACAGGGACACTGAAGCTTTCTTT
CDR3 protein: CSVAWDRDTEAFF

clone size: -
D gene: TRBD1
V gene: TRBV29-1
J gene: TRBJ2-1
CDR3 DNA: TGCAGCGTTGAGCTCGGACAGGCCTACAATGAGCAGTTCTTC
CDR3 protein: CSVELGQAYNEQFF

clone size: -
D gene: TRBD2
V gene: TRBV12-3/TRBV12-4
J gene: TRBJ2-3
CDR3 DNA: TGTGCCACCGGACTAGCGGACACAGATACGCAGTATTTT
CDR3 protein: CATGLADTDTQYF

clone size: -
D gene: -
V gene: TRBV7-2
J gene: TRBJ1-2
CDR3 DNA: TGTGCCAGCAGCCCTACCGGGGGCTATGGCTACACCTTC
CDR3 protein: CASSPTGGYGYTF

clone size: -
D gene: -
V gene: TRBV2
J gene: TRBJ2-1
CDR3 DNA: TGTGCCAGCAGTAACTTCAATGAGCAGTTCTTC
CDR3 protein: CASSNFNEQFF

clone size: -
D gene: TRBD2
V gene: TRBV20-1
J gene: TRBJ2-2
CDR3 DNA: TGCAGTGTTGCCGGGACTATCACCGGGGAGCTGTTTTTT
CDR3 protein: CSVAGTITGELFF

clone size: -
D gene: -
V gene: TRBV9
J gene: TRBJ2-2
CDR3 DNA: TGTGCCAGCAGCGTAGTGACGACCGGGGAGCTGTTTTTT
CDR3 protein: CASSVVTTGELFF

clone size: once
D gene: TRBD1
V gene: TRBV6-6
J gene: TRBJ1-6
CDR3 DNA: TGTGCCAGCAGTTTCCTTCGACAGGGTTACAATTCACCCCTCCACTTT
CDR3 protein: CASSFLRQGYNSPLHF

clone size: -
D gene: -
V gene: TRBV12-2
J gene: TRBJ2-5
CDR3 DNA: TGTGCAAGTCGCCCCTCTTTTGAGACCCAGTACTTC
CDR3 protein: CASRPSFETQYF

clone size: -
D gene: TRBD1
V gene: TRBV7-2
J gene: TRBJ2-7
CDR3 DNA: TGTGCCAGCAGCTTGGACAGGGGGGCCTACGAGCAGTACTTC
CDR3 protein: CASSLDRGAYEQYF

clone size: -
D gene: -
V gene: TRBV24-1
J gene: TRBJ1-2
CDR3 DNA: TGTGCCACCAGTGATCGCGTCGGCTCGGGCTACACCTTC
CDR3 protein: CATSDRVGSGYTF

clone size: -
D gene: -
V gene: TRBV28
J gene: TRBJ1-1
CDR3 DNA: TGTGCCAGCACTATGAACACTGAAGCTTTCTTT
CDR3 protein: CASTMNTEAFF

clone size: -
D gene: TRBD1
V gene: TRBV6-2/TRBV6-3
J gene: TRBJ2-6
CDR3 DNA: TGTGCCAGCATCGGACAGGGCTCTGGGGCCAACGTCCTGACTTTC
CDR3 protein: CASIGQGSGANVLTF

clone size: -
D gene: -
V gene: TRBV2
J gene: TRBJ2-1
CDR3 DNA: TGTGCCAGCATGACGGGGGGCCCGGGTGAGCAGTTCTTC
CDR3 protein: CASMTGGPGEQFF

clone size: -
D gene: TRBD1
V gene: TRBV10-3
J gene: TRBJ2-3
CDR3 DNA: TGTGCCATCAGTGAGTCCACACCGAGGACAGGGTCAAGCACAGATACGCAGTATTTT
CDR3 protein: CAISESTPRTGSSTDTQYF

clone size: -
D gene: TRBD1
V gene: TRBV9
J gene: TRBJ2-2
CDR3 DNA: TGTGCCAGCAGCGTAGTTGACAGGGATACCGGGGAGCTGTTTTTT
CDR3 protein: CASSVVDRDTGELFF

clone size: -
D gene: -
V gene: TRBV7-2
J gene: TRBJ2-2
CDR3 DNA: TGTGCCAGCAGAATCAGGGGTAACACCGGGGAGCTGTTTTTT
CDR3 protein: CASRIRGNTGELFF

clone size: once
D gene: -
V gene: TRBV20-1
J gene: TRBJ2-1
CDR3 DNA: TGCAGTGCTAGTATTTTAGGTTTTCGGATCGTGGATGAGCAGTTCTTC
CDR3 protein: CSASILGFRIVDEQFF

clone size: -
D gene: -
V gene: TRBV27
J gene: TRBJ1-1
CDR3 DNA: TGTGCCAGCAGTAAGGTGTGGGACACTGAAGCTTTCTTT
CDR3 protein: CASSKVWDTEAFF

clone size: -
D gene: -
V gene: TRBV7-2
J gene: TRBJ2-6
CDR3 DNA: TGTGCCAGCAACTTTTGGGGGCTCCCCGTGAAGAACGTCCTGACTTTC
CDR3 protein: CASNFWGLPVKNVLTF

clone size: once
D gene: -
V gene: TRBV7-2
J gene: TRBJ2-5
CDR3 DNA: TGTGCCAGCAGGGCCTGGCAGGGAGGCCAAGAGACCCAGTACTTC
CDR3 protein: CASRAWQGGQETQYF

clone size: -
D gene: -
V gene: TRBV14
J gene: TRBJ2-1
CDR3 DNA: TGTGCCAGCAGCCAATTCTGGTCCCTCGATGAGCAGTTCTTC
CDR3 protein: CASSQFWSLDEQFF

clone size: -
D gene: -
V gene: TRBV20-1
J gene: TRBJ2-7
CDR3 DNA: TGCAGTGCCCATTTCAAGGGGTTAACCTACGAGCAGTACTTC
CDR3 protein: CSAHFKGLTYEQYF

clone size: -
D gene: TRBD2
V gene: TRBV7-9
J gene: TRBJ2-2
CDR3 DNA: TGTGTTCCCAGTAGCGGGAGTTTACTGGACACCGGGGAGCTGTTTTTT
CDR3 protein: CVPSSGSLLDTGELFF

clone size: -
D gene: -
V gene: TRBV3-1
J gene: TRBJ1-6
CDR3 DNA: TGTGCCAGCAGCCAAGGGCTGGGGAATTCACCCCTCCACTTT
CDR3 protein: CASSQGLGNSPLHF

clone size: -
D gene: -
V gene: TRBV30
J gene: TRBJ2-1
CDR3 DNA: TGTGCCTGGATCGGACCCCGGGACTCATACAATGAGCAGTTCTTC
CDR3 protein: CAWIGPRDSYNEQFF

clone size: -
D gene: TRBD2
V gene: TRBV24-1
J gene: TRBJ2-2
CDR3 DNA: TGTGCCACCAGTGATCGTTCTAGCGGGGGTAACACCGGGGAGCTGTTTTTT
CDR3 protein: CATSDRSSGGNTGELFF

clone size: -
D gene: -
V gene: TRBV2
J gene: TRBJ2-5
CDR3 DNA: TGTGCCAGCAGTGCAGTCTCCGGGTTCGAGACCCAGTACTTC
CDR3 protein: CASSAVSGFETQYF

clone size: -
D gene: -
V gene: TRBV29-1
J gene: TRBJ1-1
CDR3 DNA: TGCAGCGTTGTCCGGACAGAGAGAACACTGAAAGCTTTCTTT
CDR3 protein: CSVVRTERTLKAFF

clone size: -
D gene: TRBD2
V gene: TRBV7-9
J gene: TRBJ2-2
CDR3 DNA: TGTGCCAGCAGCTTACCTAGCGGGAGGGGCACCGGGGAGCTGTTTTTT
CDR3 protein: CASSLPSGRGTGELFF

clone size: -
D gene: -
V gene: TRBV9
J gene: TRBJ2-3
CDR3 DNA: TGTGCCAGCAGCGTAGCGATCTCCCAGTACAGGTCAGATACGCAGTATTTT
CDR3 protein: CASSVAISQYRSDTQYF

clone size: -
D gene: -
V gene: TRBV11-2
J gene: TRBJ1-2
CDR3 DNA: TGTGCCAGCAGCTTGCAGGGGTTTGGCTACACCTTC
CDR3 protein: CASSLQGFGYTF